Following are 29 T cell receptor beta chains from one sample sequenced in a study of CD8 T cells in ankylosing spondylitis. TCRdb called the 5' RACE reads again in MiXCR, with one record for every CDR3 protein. The sample records 300,000 to 400,000 distinct CDR3 sequences, 20% to 25% being singletons. The source material was blood, either unsorted or a sorted T cell fraction (not recorded which). Receptors originate from a male donor with ankylosing spondylitis or in good health (not recorded which).

The chain has TRBV29-1 and TRBJ2-7; D not resolved. V lost 4 bases and J 3 bases, leaving 19 bases between the germline ends. The length of the CDR3 is 15 residues. CDR1 and CDR2 (germline): SQVTM, ANQGSEA. This CDR3 is CSVVSVPPSSYEQYF. DNA for the CDR3: TGCAGCGTTGTCTCCGTCCCCCCGTCTAGCTACGAGCAGTACTTC.

The gene calls are TRBV12-3 or TRBV12-4 and TRBJ2-5; D may be TRBD2 (6 bases). The CDR3 length is 13 residues. Trimming stripped 5 bases from V and 1 base from J, with 8 bases between. The CDR3 here is CASSGTVQETQYF. For the CDR3, the DNA is TGTGCCAGCAGTGGGACTGTCCAAGAGACCCAGTACTTC.

The chain recombines TRBV20-1 with TRBJ2-4; 7 bases match TRBD2. The V gene's germline CDR1 is DFQATT and CDR2 SNEGSKA (reference sequence). Trimming cost V 1 base and J 6 bases; bases outside gene matches: 0. CDR3 length: 12 residues. CDR3 DNA: TGCAGTGCTAGAGGACTAGCAAACATTCAGTACTTC. Translation: CSARGLANIQYF.

Written as DNA, the CDR3 is TGTGCCATCAGTGAGTCAGGAGGGAGGGGGAACACCGGGGAGCTGTTTTTT. Protein product: CAISESGGRGNTGELFF. The V and J genes are TRBV10-3 and TRBJ2-2; 7 bases map to TRBD2. Germline assignment: CDR1 ENHRY and CDR2 SYGVKD. V lost 0 bases and J lost 1; bases outside the gene matches: 5. The CDR3 totals 17 residues.

This clonotype has just a few counts. J is TRBJ2-2 and V is TRBV5-6; a weak D match, TRBD2 (7 bases). The V gene's germline CDR1 is SGHDT and CDR2 YYEEEE. The V gene lost 4 bases and the J gene lost 0 bases, with 16 bases spanning the gap. This CDR3 comprises 17 residues. The CDR3 loop is CASSNYGGLANTGELFF. CDR3 nucleotides: TGTGCCAGCAGCAACTACGGGGGGCTCGCGAACACCGGGGAGCTGTTTTTT.

This chain joins TRBV6-6 and TRBJ2-1, with a possible D match to TRBD1 (6 bases). The CDR3 is made up of 13 amino acids. CDR1 is MNHNY, CDR2 SVGAGI, per germline (reference sequence). V was trimmed by 6 bases and J by 10 bases, leaving 16 bases between them. CDR3 in amino acids: CASRIGQGNEQFF. In DNA, the CDR3 is TGTGCCAGCAGAATAGGGCAGGGGAACGAGCAGTTCTTC.

This clonotype appeared a few times. The chain employs TRBV12-3 or TRBV12-4 and TRBJ2-5; the D is unclear. The CDR3 is 14 residues long. V shed 6 bases and J shed 4 bases, with 15 bases lying between them. Here the CDR3 reads CASRSRGLGETQYF. For the CDR3, the DNA is TGTGCCAGCAGGTCTCGAGGTCTGGGAGAGACCCAGTACTTC.

This clonotype occurred a few times. The rearrangement uses TRBV14 and TRBJ2-1, with unresolved D. CDR1 SGHDN and CDR2 FVKESK come from the germline V gene. The CDR3 sequence is 11 residues long. The ends were cut back, 1 base at V and 9 bases at J, with 4 bases in the middle. In DNA form, the CDR3 reads TGTGCCAGCAGCCAAGGACTTGAGCAGTTCTTC. Protein product: CASSQGLEQFF.

The CDR3 sequence: CASMGTSNTEAFF. Written as DNA, the CDR3 is TGTGCCAGTATGGGGACTTCGAACACTGAAGCTTTCTTT. V is TRBV19 and J is TRBJ1-1, with D possibly being TRBD1 (5 bases). Germline values: CDR1 LNHDA, CDR2 SQIVND (reference sequence). V lost 7 bases to trimming and J lost 1 base, with 10 bases between them. The CDR3 totals 13 residues.

This clonotype was counted only a few times. V usage is TRBV12-3 or TRBV12-4 and J usage is TRBJ1-6; D possibly corresponds to TRBD1 (5 bases). The CDR3 covers 16 residues. Trimming removed 8 bases at V and 1 base at J, with 15 bases between. DNA of the CDR3: TGTGCCAGCGGGCTAGGGGAGGGGTCCTATAATTCACCCCTCCACTTT. The encoded protein is CASGLGEGSYNSPLHF.

There are a few counts of this clonotype. The chain links TRBV28 to TRBJ1-6; unclear D gene. The CDR3 covers 14 residues. Germline-derived CDR1 and CDR2 are MDHEN and SYDVKM. The ends were cut back, 2 bases at V and 6 bases at J, with 8 bases in the middle. CDR3 residues: CASSLGDINSPLHF. In DNA, the CDR3 is TGTGCCAGCAGTTTAGGAGATATTAATTCACCCCTCCACTTT.

The chain couples TRBV9 to TRBJ2-3; D is perhaps TRBD2 (5 bases). CDR3 size: 16 residues. V was shortened by 4 bases and J by 2 bases, with 17 bases between the two germline ends. Germline CDR1 SGDLS, CDR2 YYNGEE. CDR3 nucleotides: TGTGCCAGCAGCACCTCCGGGGTGGGGATCACAGATACGCAGTATTTT. Its translation is CASSTSGVGITDTQYF.

This clonotype came up a few times. For the CDR3, the DNA is TGTGCCAGCACCCCCCCGGGGAGTGCGAACACCGGGGAGCTGTTTTTT. Translation gives CASTPPGSANTGELFF. The chain recombines TRBV12-3 or TRBV12-4 with TRBJ2-2, with a weak D call TRBD2 (5 bases). The V gene lost 7 bases and the J gene lost 0 bases, with 15 bases spanning the gap. This CDR3 contains 16 residues.

This clonotype is a singleton in its sample. This chain uses TRBV7-9 with TRBJ2-3; unclear D gene. Trimming removed 5 bases at V and 7 bases at J, with 10 bases between. The CDR3 is 12 residues long. CDR1 is SEHNR, CDR2 FQNEAQ, per germline (reference sequence). CDR3 sequence: CASSRSRNTQYF. The CDR3 DNA is TGTGCCAGCAGCCGAAGTAGGAATACGCAGTATTTT.

The rearrangement links TRBV5-1 to TRBJ2-7; TRBD1 aligns across 11 bases. This CDR3 region has 14 residues. Germline loops: CDR1 SGHRS, CDR2 YFSETQ. Trimming cost V 4 bases and J 5 bases; bases outside gene matches: 5. CDR3 residues: CASSIGQGADEQYF. The DNA for the CDR3 is TGCGCCAGCAGCATTGGACAGGGGGCGGACGAGCAGTACTTC.

The genes are TRBV7-9 and TRBJ2-7; D is uncertain. CDR3 length equals 13 residues. Trimming removed 1 base from V and 6 bases from J, with 10 bases in between. The germline V gene encodes CDR1 SEHNR and CDR2 FQNEAQ (reference sequence). CDR3 in DNA: TGTGCCAGCAGCTTAGGGATCCCAAGCGAGCAGTACTTC. Amino acid sequence: CASSLGIPSEQYF.

This clonotype came up a few times. The chain uses TRBV12-3 or TRBV12-4 and TRBJ2-7; no clear D. V lost 3 bases and J 2 bases, leaving 8 bases between the germline ends. This CDR3 comprises 13 residues. The CDR3: CASSFHRAYEQYF. CDR3 in DNA: TGTGCCAGCAGTTTTCACAGAGCCTACGAGCAGTACTTC.

V is TRBV3-1 and J is TRBJ2-7; 7 nucleotides agree with TRBD1. The CDR3 runs 12 residues. CDR1 and CDR2 from the germline V gene are LGHDT and YNNKEL (reference sequence). The V gene end was trimmed by 10 bases and the J gene end by 6 bases; junction bases not matched to a gene: 9. The CDR3 sequence: CATRDSGLEQYF. The CDR3 DNA sequence: TGTGCCACCCGGGACAGTGGTCTCGAGCAGTACTTC.

This clonotype was recorded a few times. V and J are TRBV7-9 and TRBJ2-4; tentatively, D is TRBD1 (5 bases). CDR3 length: 15 residues. The V and J ends lost 2 bases and 5 bases respectively, with 13 bases between them. Germline values: CDR1 SEHNR, CDR2 FQNEAQ (reference sequence). The CDR3 region has the DNA TGTGCCAGCAGCTTATCCGGCCAGGGCCAAAACATTCAGTACTTC. Its translation is CASSLSGQGQNIQYF.

There are a few counts of this clonotype. V and J are TRBV28 and TRBJ2-7; 12 bases map to TRBD1. From germline, CDR1 is MDHEN and CDR2 SYDVKM. This CDR3 is 16 amino acids long. The V gene end was trimmed by 5 bases and the J gene end by 4 bases; junction bases not matched to a gene: 9. In DNA, the CDR3 is TGTGCCAGCAGTAAAAACCCGGGACAGGGGGCTTACGAGCAGTACTTC. Its protein is CASSKNPGQGAYEQYF.

This clonotype occurred many times. The chain has TRBV5-1 and TRBJ2-1; weak D call: TRBD2 (6 bases). This CDR3 contains 12 residues. V lost 4 bases and J lost 9, with 11 bases in between. Per germline, CDR1 SGHRS and CDR2 YFSETQ. The CDR3 DNA reads as TGCGCCAGCAGCCTAGCCGGGGGTGAGCAGTTCTTC. As protein: CASSLAGGEQFF.

V is TRBV7-9 and J is TRBJ2-4; no clear D. V dropped 4 bases and J dropped 0 bases, with 10 bases sitting between them. The length of the CDR3 is 15 residues. Germline loops: CDR1 SEHNR, CDR2 FQNEAQ (reference sequence). DNA for the CDR3: TGTGCCAGCAGCTCAGAGCCCCTAGCCAAAAACATTCAGTACTTC. The encoded protein is CASSSEPLAKNIQYF.

This clonotype came up a few times. In DNA form, the CDR3 reads TGCAGCGTTGACCCCGGGGCGGGGGACTTCACAGATACGCAGTATTTT. Protein product: CSVDPGAGDFTDTQYF. The rearrangement links TRBV29-1 to TRBJ2-3; TRBD2 aligns across 7 bases. With 3 bases clipped from V and 2 bases from J, the junction kept 11 bases outside the gene matches. Germline V gene sequence: CDR1 SQVTM, CDR2 ANQGSEA. This CDR3 spans 16 amino acids.

The chain is built from TRBV7-9 and TRBJ2-5; D is unclear. This CDR3 has 12 amino acids. The germline CDR1 and CDR2 sequences are SEHNR and FQNEAQ (reference sequence). V gave up 7 bases and J gave up 4 bases, with 10 bases separating them. DNA for the CDR3: TGTGCCAGCATCTCGAGTGCAGAGACCCAGTACTTC. This sequence encodes CASISSAETQYF.

A few counts support this clonotype. The CDR3 DNA follows: TGTGCCAGCAGCTTAGGACCTGGACTAGCGGGGCAAGAGACCCAGTACTTC. As protein: CASSLGPGLAGQETQYF. The V and J genes are TRBV11-2 and TRBJ2-5; 12 bases match TRBD2. The CDR3 consists of 17 residues. The junction had 5 bases not matched to a gene; V was cut back by 1 base and J by 2 bases. Germline V CDR1 and CDR2: SGHAT, FQNNGV.

The chain couples TRBV7-9 to TRBJ2-7; 9 nucleotides agree with TRBD1. There are 14 residues in the CDR3. V was clipped by 5 bases and J by 4 bases; unmatched bases: 6. Looked up from germline, CDR1 is SEHNR and CDR2 is FQNEAQ (reference sequence). As DNA, the CDR3 is TGTGCCAGCAGCGGGCCGGGACAGGGTTACGAGCAGTACTTC. Translated, it gives CASSGPGQGYEQYF.

This clonotype was observed a few times. This chain joins TRBV19 and TRBJ2-3, with TRBD1 matching over 7 bases. With V trimmed by 7 bases and J by 2 bases, 9 bases remained unmatched. Germline V gives CDR1 LNHDA, CDR2 SQIVND (reference sequence). This CDR3 has 15 amino acids. Here the CDR3 DNA reads TGTGCCAGTAACACCGGGACAGCGAACACAGATACGCAGTATTTT. Its protein product is CASNTGTANTDTQYF.

The chain links TRBV27 to TRBJ2-1; 7 bases align to TRBD2. Unmatched junction bases numbered 6, after V lost 0 bases and J lost 7 bases. Germline V gene data show CDR1 as MNHEY and CDR2 as SMNVEV (reference sequence). This CDR3 spans 15 amino acids. The CDR3 region has the DNA TGTGCCAGCAGTTTATCGGGAGGGGTTGTAAATGAGCAGTTCTTC. Translating it yields CASSLSGGVVNEQFF.

This clonotype was counted only a few times. The gene calls are TRBV6-1 and TRBJ2-5; the match to TRBD1 covers 7 bases. The CDR3 covers 15 residues. Looked up from germline, CDR1 is MNHNS and CDR2 is SASEGT. Trimming at V came to 6 bases and at J to 2 bases, leaving 9 bases not matched to a gene. CDR3 DNA: TGTGCCAGCAGCCGATTACAGGGGCGGCAAGAGACCCAGTACTTC. The encoded protein is CASSRLQGRQETQYF.